This T cell receptor beta chain was identified in a study of CD8 T cells in ankylosing spondylitis. Study outcomes and limitations: Researchers reportedly found disease-linked clones significantly enriched in matched ankylosing spondylitis synovial fluid. It appeared that ankylosing spondylitis blood was characterized by a TCR beta motif of under ten highly homologous variants.

The V gene's germline CDR1 is DFQATT and CDR2 SNEGSKA (reference sequence). The V and J ends lost 7 bases and 7 bases respectively, with 17 bases between them. CDR3 length: 13 amino acids. One entry per CDR3 protein, called by TCRdb with MiXCR from the 5' RACE reads. Here the sample spans around 770,000 distinct CDR3 sequences, 15% to 20% being singletons. This clonotype was observed a few times. Its antigen is unknown. This chain uses TRBV20-1 with TRBJ2-1; the D gene is possibly TRBD2 (6 bases). This clonotype was sampled from a male donor with ankylosing spondylitis. Material for sequencing was blood, either unsorted or a sorted T cell fraction (not recorded which). The CDR3 DNA reads as TGCAGTGGGGCGGGACTCGTTGGGAATGAGCAGTTCTTC. It yields the protein CSGAGLVGNEQFF.